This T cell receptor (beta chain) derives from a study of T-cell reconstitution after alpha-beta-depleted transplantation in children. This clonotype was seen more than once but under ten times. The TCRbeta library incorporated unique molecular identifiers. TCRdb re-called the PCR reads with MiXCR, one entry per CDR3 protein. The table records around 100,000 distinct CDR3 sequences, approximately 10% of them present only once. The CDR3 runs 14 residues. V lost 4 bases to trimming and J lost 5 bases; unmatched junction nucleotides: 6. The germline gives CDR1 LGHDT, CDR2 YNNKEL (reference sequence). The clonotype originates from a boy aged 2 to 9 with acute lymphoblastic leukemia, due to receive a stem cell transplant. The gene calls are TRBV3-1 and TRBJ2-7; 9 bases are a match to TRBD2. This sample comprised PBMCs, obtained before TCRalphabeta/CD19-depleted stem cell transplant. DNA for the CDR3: TGTGCCAGCAGCCGTCTAGCGGGGATCCACGAGCAGTACTTC. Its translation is CASSRLAGIHEQYF.